This T cell receptor beta chain was obtained from a study of blood T cell repertoires in COVID-19. At the level of the study: The samples span acute and convalescent COVID-19 from the United States, Italy and Spain. PBMCs, B-cell-depleted T cells, or T cells were the source of the cDNA or gDNA that made up the material.

Seattle-derived patients entered the study during active infection and were followed longitudinally. This CDR3 has 15 amino acids. Per the germline V gene, CDR1 is SGHAT and CDR2 is FQDESV (reference sequence). J lost 15 bases, V lost 2 bases, and 11 bases had no gene match. Original analysis: Reference gene primer amplification gave nucleated cell count estimates. Generated by immunoSEQ multiplex PCR, the TCRdb table keeps only in-frame clones and is missing some. The V and J calls and clone size are taken from that table; D and trimming were inferred from the DNA. The repertoire holds 350,000 to 500,000 clones, with 70% to 90% as singletons.

Sequenced input: peripheral blood. V usage is TRBV11-1 and J usage is TRBJ2-1; 12 nucleotides align to TRBD1. The receptor's source is a man younger than 35 with COVID-19, enrolled during active disease. As DNA, the CDR3 is TGTGCCAGCAGCTTAAACCGGGACAGGGGGCGAAGTACGTTCTTC. Translation: CASSLNRDRGRSTFF.